This T cell receptor beta chain was documented in a study of CD4 T cells in relation to SARS-CoV-2 and coronaviruses. Regarding the study as a whole: Memory recall responses, not primary responses primed in culture, are what the assay detects. In 55% to 75% of donors, memory CD4+ clonotypes crossrecognized SARS-CoV-2 and at least one common cold coronavirus spike.

With respect to this clone: Its cognate antigen is unknown.

The unexposed donors gave CD4+ T cells in about 2011-2018, prior to COVID-19. CDR1 MGHRA and CDR2 YSYEKL come from the germline V gene. Losses at the gene ends were 1 base for V and 4 bases for J; bases not matched to a gene: 15. This CDR3 comprises 18 residues. Uncultured naive and memory CD4+ T cells supplied DNA for deep TCR-beta sequencing. The repertoire was sequenced with immunoSEQ multiplex PCR; TCRdb's copy has only in-frame clones and lacks some. The sample has under 90,000 clones, 85% to 95% seen once; the top ten hold approximately 0.25%. The source of this sequence is a human donor in good health. The chain links TRBV4-1 to TRBJ1-1; 7 bases match TRBD1. The sample consisted of naive CD4+ T cells from PBMCs. Subset: naive CD4+ T cells isolated by negative enrichment. This CDR3 reads CASSQVSGLTGDATEAFF. The DNA for the CDR3 is TGCGCCAGCAGCCAAGTTAGTGGTCTAACAGGGGATGCCACTGAAGCTTTCTTT.